Each of the 24 T cell receptor beta chains below was sequenced from the same sample in a study of blood T cell repertoires in COVID-19 (dated by TCRdb to 2020 to 2021). The library was prepared using the immunoSEQ multiplex PCR assay. The immuneACCESS repertoire file appears here via TCRdb, limited to in-frame rearrangements. These files lack a portion of the clones; in checked studies, under half of the deficit traces to unresolved V genes, and the cause of the others is not known. This sample is represented by some 200,000 clones; 85% of them were singletons. The ten largest clones add up to over 2% of the sample. Sequencing was carried out using peripheral blood. The receptors were gathered from a woman aged 70-85 years with COVID-19, enrolled during active disease.

V gene TRBV7-6 combines with J gene TRBJ2-1, with 9 bases lining up with TRBD1. Germline V gene lookup returns CDR1 SGHVS and CDR2 FNYEAQ. The CDR3 is made up of 16 amino acids. J was trimmed by 4 bases and V by 4 bases; bases with no gene match: 8. The CDR3 region has the DNA TGTGCCAGCAGCTATCTTGGGACAGGGAGATACAATGAGCAGTTCTTC. This codes for CASSYLGTGRYNEQFF.

This rearrangement joins TRBV5-5 to TRBJ1-1; D is possibly TRBD1 (5 bases). Germline V gene lookup returns CDR1 SGHKS and CDR2 YYEKEE (reference sequence). Trimming removed 1 base from V and 3 bases from J, with 10 bases in between. CDR3 length equals 14 residues. CDR3: CASSLYRRDTEAFF. The CDR3 coding sequence is TGTGCCAGCAGCTTGTATCGCAGGGACACTGAAGCTTTCTTT.

The V gene is TRBV7-8, the J gene TRBJ1-2; perhaps TRBD1 as D (5 bases). Trimming took 5 bases from V and 2 from J, leaving 15 bases between them. Germline V gene lookup returns CDR1 SGHVS and CDR2 FQNEAQ. CDR3 length: 15 amino acids. The chain's CDR3 is CASSLTAGPNYGYTF. CDR3 DNA: TGTGCCAGCAGCCTAACAGCAGGGCCCAACTATGGCTACACCTTC.

This clone has a handful of counts. CDR3 loop: CASSVVAGADTQYF. The CDR3 DNA reads as TGTGCCAGCAGTGTAGTAGCGGGCGCAGATACGCAGTATTTT. V and J are TRBV2 and TRBJ2-3; 7 nucleotides align to TRBD2. V lost 4 bases to trimming and J lost 4 bases; unmatched junction nucleotides: 5. The CDR3 sequence is 14 residues long. Looked up from germline, CDR1 is SNHLY and CDR2 is FYNNEI.

This clone was observed once. CDR3: CASSQERGFDYGYTF. The CDR3 DNA reads as TGCGCCAGCAGCCAAGAGCGGGGGTTCGACTATGGCTACACCTTC. The chain carries TRBV4-3 and TRBJ1-2; tentatively, D is TRBD1 (5 bases). The V end was cut by 0 bases, the J end by 3 bases, with 11 bases between. Germline values: CDR1 LGHNA, CDR2 YSLEER. The CDR3 is made up of 15 amino acids.

This chain uses TRBV18 with TRBJ1-6, with D tentatively TRBD1 (6 bases). V lost 4 bases and J lost 8, with 15 bases in between. CDR3 length: 15 residues. The germline CDR1 and CDR2 sequences are KGHSH and LQKENI. This chain's CDR3 is CASSRTDSKDSPLHF. CDR3 nucleotide sequence: TGTGCCAGCTCACGGACAGACAGTAAGGATTCACCCCTCCACTTT.

Of note for this clone: The sample has other DNA sequences that encode this CDR3 too. The genes are TRBV19 and TRBJ1-2, with a weak D call TRBD1 (6 bases). CDR1 and CDR2 from the germline V gene are LNHDA and SQIVND (reference sequence). The germline V and J ends were trimmed by 6 bases and 2 bases, with 13 bases remaining between them. The CDR3 spans 14 residues. The CDR3 DNA is TGTGCCAGTAGCCCACAAACAGGGAACTATGGCTACACCTTC. This translates into CASSPQTGNYGYTF.

The rearrangement links TRBV10-3 to TRBJ2-1, with 7 bases aligning to TRBD2. The CDR3 length is 13 residues. The germline gives CDR1 ENHRY, CDR2 SYGVKD. After removal of 8 bases from V and 6 bases from J, the junction contained 7 bases not matched to a gene. The DNA for the CDR3 is TGTGCCATCCTGGGGGAGGGGCCCAATGAGCAGTTCTTC. This sequence encodes CAILGEGPNEQFF.

This rearrangement joins TRBV5-4 to TRBJ2-5; 13 positions match TRBD2. The CDR3 contains 17 residues. Trimming removed 3 bases from V and 2 bases from J; junction bases left unmatched: 7. Germline V gene data show CDR1 as SGHNT and CDR2 as YYREEE (reference sequence). The CDR3 DNA sequence: TGTGCCAGCAGCTCCAGTTGGACTAGCGGGGGACAAGAGACCCAGTACTTC. Translating gives CASSSSWTSGGQETQYF.

The V and J genes are TRBV7-2 and TRBJ2-7, with D tentatively TRBD2 (5 bases). The CDR3 is 16 residues long. V lost 4 bases, J lost 1 base, and 17 bases lay in between. Germline V lookup: CDR1 SGHTA, CDR2 FQGNSA. The CDR3 nucleotides read TGTGCCAGCAGCTCCTGGCCCAGAGGGAAATCCTACGAGCAGTACTTC. This encodes CASSSWPRGKSYEQYF.

This sequence joins TRBV3-1 (or the pseudogene TRBV3-2) and TRBJ2-3, with unresolved D. Deletions cut 3 bases from V and 8 bases from J, with 9 bases between. The CDR3 runs 12 residues. Germline assignment: CDR1 LGHDT and CDR2 YNNKEL (reference sequence). The CDR3 DNA is TGTGCCAGCAGCCAGCGAGCTTCTACGCAGTATTTT. Translated: CASSQRASTQYF.

The CDR3 DNA reads TGCAGCGTTGGCGGAGCGAACACCGGGGAGCTGTTTTTT. Residues: CSVGGANTGELFF. The genes are TRBV29-1 and TRBJ2-2; D gene uncertain. CDR3 length: 13 amino acids. Germline CDR1 SQVTM, CDR2 ANQGSEA. The ends were cut back, 4 bases at V and 0 bases at J, with 6 bases in the middle.

The chain employs TRBV11-2 and TRBJ2-3, with D perhaps matching TRBD2 (5 bases). This CDR3 has 15 residues. Trimming removed 5 bases from V and 14 bases from J, with 26 bases in between. Germline V gene lookup returns CDR1 SGHAT and CDR2 FQNNGV. CDR3 sequence: CASSERREFLSLWYF. CDR3 nucleotide sequence: TGTGCCAGCAGCGAGCGACGGGAATTTTTATCCCTATGGTATTTT.

V and J are TRBV5-1 and TRBJ2-2; 8 bases are a match to TRBD1. The CDR3 spans 15 residues. Germline V CDR1 and CDR2: SGHRS, YFSETQ. Germline trimming cut 1 base from V and 4 bases from J; bases unmatched to any gene: 3. The CDR3 bases are TGCGCCAGCAGCTTGCTTGGGACAGGCACCGGGGAGCTGTTTTTT. This encodes CASSLLGTGTGELFF.

The chain links TRBV19 to TRBJ2-3; no definite D call. The germline V gene has CDR1 LNHDA and CDR2 SQIVND (reference sequence). The CDR3 contains 15 residues. V was cut by 2 bases and J by 6 bases, with 15 bases left in between. CDR3 protein: CASSISRGLSDTQYF. CDR3 coding DNA: TGTGCCAGTAGTATATCGCGAGGCCTATCCGATACGCAGTATTTT.

The chain carries TRBV11-1 and TRBJ2-7; 10 bases are a match to TRBD1. The V and J ends lost 10 bases and 2 bases, in that order; junction bases with no gene match: 2. The CDR3 sequence is 12 residues long. Germline V gene sequence: CDR1 SGHAT, CDR2 FQDESV (reference sequence). In DNA form, the CDR3 reads TGTGCCACTGGACAGGGGGCCTACGAGCAGTACTTC. Residues: CATGQGAYEQYF.

This sequence joins TRBV12-3 or TRBV12-4 and TRBJ1-2; D unclear. CDR3 length: 11 amino acids. V lost 5 bases and J 6 bases, leaving 7 bases between the germline ends. CDR3 in DNA: TGTGCCAGCAGTATCGGAGATGGCTACACCTTC. Amino acid sequence: CASSIGDGYTF.

This chain connects TRBV7-2 to TRBJ1-1; no firm D call. The CDR3 length is 13 residues. Per the germline V gene, CDR1 is SGHTA and CDR2 is FQGNSA. V lost 4 bases to trimming and J lost 1 base, with 7 bases between them. The CDR3 DNA follows: TGTGCCAGCAGCTCAAAGCCGAACACTGAAGCTTTCTTT. It yields the protein CASSSKPNTEAFF.

V gene TRBV5-5 combines with J gene TRBJ1-4; 7 bases are a match to TRBD1. CDR3 length: 15 amino acids. The germline CDR1 and CDR2 sequences are SGHKS and YYEKEE (reference sequence). J was trimmed by 7 bases and V by 4 bases; bases with no gene match: 10. The CDR3 here is CASSPEGGEVEKLFF. CDR3 coding DNA: TGTGCCAGCAGCCCGGAAGGGGGCGAGGTTGAAAAACTGTTTTTT.

The chain has TRBV5-1 and TRBJ2-1, with 10 bases aligning to TRBD2. From germline, CDR1 is SGHRS and CDR2 YFSETQ. The CDR3 has 14 amino acids. V trimming: 7 bases; J trimming: 3 bases; junction bases outside the gene matches: 4. The CDR3 sequence: CASGSGRDYNEQFF. The CDR3 region has the DNA TGCGCCAGCGGCAGCGGGAGGGACTACAATGAGCAGTTCTTC.

This clone showed up just once. This chain joins TRBV19 and TRBJ1-1; 10 nucleotides align to TRBD1. The CDR3 is 15 amino acids. CDR1 and CDR2 (germline): LNHDA, SQIVND (reference sequence). Germline trimming cut 6 bases from V and 5 bases from J; bases unmatched to any gene: 9. The CDR3 here is CASSFIPGQGTEAFF. In nucleotides, the CDR3 is TGTGCCAGTAGCTTTATTCCGGGACAGGGGACTGAAGCTTTCTTT.

This clone was detected a few times. The rearrangement uses TRBV5-1 and TRBJ1-1, with 9 bases matching TRBD1. The V gene end was trimmed by 4 bases and the J gene end by 4 bases; junction bases not matched to a gene: 8. The germline V gene has CDR1 SGHRS and CDR2 YFSETQ. This CDR3 has 15 amino acids. The CDR3 reads CASSLDRGESTEAFF. DNA of the CDR3: TGCGCCAGCAGCCTCGACAGGGGGGAAAGCACTGAAGCTTTCTTT.

This clone occurred a few times. The V call is TRBV7-9, the J call TRBJ2-1; D gene unclear. Germline CDR1 reads SEHNR; CDR2 reads FQNEAQ (reference sequence). V was cut by 2 bases and J by 0 bases, with 8 bases left in between. The CDR3 length is 15 residues. The CDR3 DNA reads TGTGCCAGCAGCTTATTTGGAGCCTCCTACAATGAGCAGTTCTTC. Translated: CASSLFGASYNEQFF.

This chain links TRBV6-5 with TRBJ2-3, with 9 positions matching TRBD1. The CDR3 length is 15 residues. The germline V gene has CDR1 MNHEY and CDR2 SVGAGI. Trimming took 6 bases from V and 3 from J; bases not matched to a gene: 7. Here the CDR3 reads CASRLDRGGTDTQYF. CDR3 coding DNA: TGTGCCAGCAGACTGGACAGGGGTGGAACAGATACGCAGTATTTT.